This T cell receptor beta chain stems from a study of vaccination effects on CD4 cells after COVID-19. Sequencing used immunoSEQ multiplex PCR; TCRdb keeps in-frame clones, though not all of them. The sample lists tens of thousands of clones; around four fifths were seen once. The V end was cut by 2 bases, the J end by 1 base, with 11 bases between. Per germline, CDR1 SGDLS and CDR2 YYNGEE. This CDR3 is built from 15 residues. Comments on this clone: Its specificity is not known.

Antigen-specific CD4+ T cells were expanded with viral peptide pools in the ViraFEST assay before sequencing. Upon completion of roughly ten days in culture, CD4+ T cells were isolated. Participants each got two BNT162b2 or mRNA-1273 vaccine doses. Source: CD4+ T cells from PBMCs cultured with HCoV-229E spike peptides, taken after COVID-19 vaccination. V gene TRBV9 combines with J gene TRBJ2-3; no clear D. The TCR was taken from a human donor who received a COVID-19 vaccine. CDR3 in amino acids: CASSVLGWGTDTQYF. CDR3 in DNA: TGTGCCAGCAGCGTCTTGGGGTGGGGCACAGATACGCAGTATTTT.